This TCR beta chain was obtained from a study of metastatic and nonmetastatic thyroid tumors. This clone was observed at least ten times. MiXCR was used by TCRdb to re-call the PCR reads. The sample holds about 20,000 clones, less than 35% seen once. Thyroid surgery took place with no prior treatment in any patient. The CDR3 covers 13 residues. Germline CDR1 SNHLY, CDR2 FYNNEI. The V end was cut by 10 bases, the J end by 9 bases, with 19 bases between. J is TRBJ2-1 and V is TRBV2, with D possibly called TRBD1 or TRBD2 (5 bases each). This sequence originates from a female donor with papillary thyroid cancer or a benign thyroid nodule (not recorded which). Some clones in this sample may be carry-over from other donors' samples. The sample comprised blood. The DNA for the CDR3 is TGTGCCATTCCGGGACGGAGTGCTTTTGAGCAGTTCTTC. Translating gives CAIPGRSAFEQFF.